The 14 T cell receptor beta chains below were found in one sample sequenced in a study of PD-L1 blockade in urothelial cancer. This table comes from immunoSEQ multiplex PCR, and its TCRdb copy is limited to in-frame clones, with some not included. Among tens of thousands of clones listed, about 88% were seen once. Time point reported: peripheral blood 6 weeks after treatment start. This sample comprised PBMCs, obtained around atezolizumab (anti-PD-L1) treatment. The receptors stem from a man aged 60 to 75 with urothelial cancer.

V is TRBV28 and J is TRBJ2-7; 8 bases align to TRBD2. The germline V gene encodes CDR1 MDHEN and CDR2 SYDVKM. The V and J ends lost 7 bases and 5 bases, in that order; junction bases with no gene match: 10. This CDR3 spans 14 amino acids. DNA for the CDR3: TGTGCCAGCACCCGGGGGGGCGCCGTCGACGAGCAGTACTTC. It specifies CASTRGGAVDEQYF.

The rearrangement uses TRBV9 and TRBJ2-3, with 8 bases matching TRBD2. The CDR3 covers 14 residues. Per the germline V gene, CDR1 is SGDLS and CDR2 is YYNGEE. Trimming at V came to 3 bases and at J to 4 bases, leaving 4 bases not matched to a gene. CDR3 loop: CASSAGGGPDTQYF. CDR3 DNA: TGTGCCAGCAGCGCGGGGGGGGGCCCAGATACGCAGTATTTT.

This clone was picked up many times. V usage is TRBV6-1 and J usage is TRBJ1-2; D is uncertain. V shed 1 base and J shed 8 bases, with 17 bases lying between them. CDR1 is MNHNS and CDR2 is SASEGT in the germline V gene. The CDR3 is 15 amino acids. The CDR3 DNA reads as TGTGCCAGCAGTGAAGAAACCGGGAAGAAGGACGGCTACACCTTC. Residues: CASSEETGKKDGYTF.

The CDR3 is CATGQGFQPQHF. In nucleotides, the CDR3 is TGTGCAACCGGACAGGGCTTTCAGCCCCAGCATTTT. V gene TRBV28 combines with J gene TRBJ1-5; 8 bases match TRBD1. The CDR3 is 12 amino acids. Germline CDR1 MDHEN, CDR2 SYDVKM. Full variable domain (remainder filled in from reference TRBV28 and TRBJ1-5): DVKVTQSSRYLVKRTGEKVFLECVQDMDHENMFWYRQDPGLGLRLIYFSYDVKMKEKGDIPEGYSVSREKKERFSLILESASTNQTSMYLCATGQGFQPQHFGDGTRLSIL.

V and J are TRBV7-3 and TRBJ2-2, with TRBD2 as a possible D gene (6 bases). V was clipped by 4 bases and J by 7 bases, with 10 bases between them. The CDR3 extends over 13 amino acids. Germline lookup yields CDR1 SGHTA and CDR2 FQGTGA. The CDR3 DNA reads as TGTGCCAGCAGCTCGACAGCGGGCGGGGAGCTGTTTTTT. This encodes CASSSTAGGELFF.

The V call is TRBV27, the J call TRBJ2-7, with 7 nucleotides matching TRBD1. The CDR3 has 14 amino acids. Germline V gives CDR1 MNHEY, CDR2 SMNVEV (reference sequence). The junction had 7 bases not matched to a gene; V was cut back by 6 bases and J by 2 bases. The CDR3 reads CASRSVDRTYEQYF. CDR3 DNA: TGTGCCAGCAGATCCGTGGACAGGACCTACGAGCAGTACTTC.

V usage is TRBV7-3 and J usage is TRBJ2-3; weak D call: TRBD2 (7 bases). Germline V gene data show CDR1 as SGHTA and CDR2 as FQGTGA. The V gene lost 3 bases and the J gene lost 3 bases, with 10 bases spanning the gap. The CDR3 sequence is 14 residues long. CDR3 sequence: CASSLGGATDTQYF. As DNA, the CDR3 is TGTGCCAGCAGCTTGGGGGGGGCTACAGATACGCAGTATTTT.

V gene TRBV14 combines with J gene TRBJ1-1; D is possibly TRBD1 (6 bases). Trimming took 0 bases from V and 6 from J, leaving 11 bases between them. CDR3 length equals 14 residues. Germline CDR1 is SGHDN and CDR2 is FVKESK. This chain's CDR3 is CASSQDGGGAEAFF. The CDR3 DNA reads as TGTGCCAGCAGCCAAGACGGGGGGGGCGCTGAAGCTTTCTTT.

This chain connects TRBV27 to TRBJ2-7, with TRBD1 matching 12 bases. The germline gives CDR1 MNHEY, CDR2 SMNVEV (reference sequence). This CDR3 spans 15 amino acids. V dropped 0 bases and J dropped 6; count of bases not matched to a gene: 3. The CDR3 sequence: CASSLSGQGALEQYF. Here the CDR3 DNA reads TGTGCCAGCAGTTTATCGGGACAGGGGGCGCTCGAGCAGTACTTC.

The chain couples TRBV29-1 to TRBJ2-7; D not resolved. Per the germline V gene, CDR1 is SQVTM and CDR2 is ANQGSEA. The CDR3 sequence is 12 residues long. Trimming shortened V by 2 bases and J by 3 bases, and 8 bases separated the two germline ends. The chain's CDR3 is CSVEHPGYEQYF. The CDR3 DNA follows: TGCAGCGTTGAACACCCCGGCTACGAGCAGTACTTC.

The rearrangement links TRBV2 to TRBJ1-5; D gene unclear. V lost 2 bases to trimming and J lost 6 bases, with 8 bases between them. The CDR3 consists of 13 residues. Germline CDR1 SNHLY, CDR2 FYNNEI. The CDR3 DNA sequence: TGTGCCAGCAGTGAACAACAGATTCAGCCCCAGCATTTT. Translation gives CASSEQQIQPQHF.

The gene calls are TRBV4-2 and TRBJ1-5, with TRBD1 matching 10 bases. The germline gives CDR1 LGHNA, CDR2 YNFKEQ. J gave up 9 bases and V 3 bases, and 5 bases lay outside the gene matches. This CDR3 spans 14 amino acids. The CDR3 DNA follows: TGTGCCAGCAGCCACGGACAGGGGGGTCGGCCCCAGCATTTT. Translating it yields CASSHGQGGRPQHF.

The rearrangement links TRBV28 to TRBJ1-2, with TRBD1 as a possible D gene (6 bases). Germline CDR1 is MDHEN and CDR2 is SYDVKM. V lost 5 bases, J lost 7 bases, and 14 bases lay in between. The CDR3 spans 13 residues. In DNA form, the CDR3 reads TGTGCCAGCAGTCCACTAAACAGGGTTGGCTACACCTTC. Translated, it gives CASSPLNRVGYTF.

The chain uses TRBV30 and TRBJ1-2; D perhaps matches TRBD1 (5 bases). The germline V gene encodes CDR1 GTSNPN and CDR2 SVGIG (reference sequence). V was pared by 1 base and J by 0 bases, with 12 bases between. This CDR3 region has 15 residues. The DNA for the CDR3 is TGTGCCTGGAGTGCCATGCGGGGGGCTAACTATGGCTACACCTTC. As protein: CAWSAMRGANYGYTF.